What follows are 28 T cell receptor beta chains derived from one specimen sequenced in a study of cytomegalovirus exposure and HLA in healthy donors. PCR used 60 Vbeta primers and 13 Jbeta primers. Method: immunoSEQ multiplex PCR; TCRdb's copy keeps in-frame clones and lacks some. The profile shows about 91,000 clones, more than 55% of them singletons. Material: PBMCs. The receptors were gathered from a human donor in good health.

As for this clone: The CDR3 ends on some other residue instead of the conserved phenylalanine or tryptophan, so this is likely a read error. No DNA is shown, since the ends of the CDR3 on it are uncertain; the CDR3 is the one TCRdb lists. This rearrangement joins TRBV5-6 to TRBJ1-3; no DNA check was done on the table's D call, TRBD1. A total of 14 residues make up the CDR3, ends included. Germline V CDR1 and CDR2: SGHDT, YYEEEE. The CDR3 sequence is CASSLFGMDRTEGN.

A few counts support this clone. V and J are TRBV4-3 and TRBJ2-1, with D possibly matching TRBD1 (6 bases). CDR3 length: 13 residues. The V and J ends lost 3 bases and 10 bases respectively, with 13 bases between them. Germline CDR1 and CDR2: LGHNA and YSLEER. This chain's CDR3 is CASSHERTAEQFF. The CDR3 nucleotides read TGCGCCAGCAGCCACGAAAGGACAGCCGAGCAGTTCTTC.

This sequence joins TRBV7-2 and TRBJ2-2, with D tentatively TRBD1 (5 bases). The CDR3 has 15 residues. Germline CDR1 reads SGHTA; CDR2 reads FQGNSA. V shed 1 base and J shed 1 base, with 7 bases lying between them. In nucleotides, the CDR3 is TGTGCCAGCAGCTTAGGGCAGGGGAACACCGGGGAGCTGTTTTTT. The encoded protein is CASSLGQGNTGELFF.

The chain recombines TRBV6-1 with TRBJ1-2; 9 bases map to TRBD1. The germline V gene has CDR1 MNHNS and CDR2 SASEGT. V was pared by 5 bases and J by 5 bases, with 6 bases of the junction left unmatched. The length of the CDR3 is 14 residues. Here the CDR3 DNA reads TGTGCCAGCAGTCGAGAGACAGGGGGGTATGGCTACACCTTC. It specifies CASSRETGGYGYTF.

CDR3 region: CASSSRTGRETQYF. CDR3 sequence (DNA): TGTGCCAGTAGTTCACGGACAGGGCGGGAGACCCAGTACTTC. The rearrangement links TRBV19 to TRBJ2-5; 8 bases fit TRBD1. Germline V CDR1 and CDR2: LNHDA, SQIVND (reference sequence). This CDR3 has 14 residues. V was pared by 5 bases and J by 5 bases, with 7 bases of the junction left unmatched. The complete variable domain, with remaining parts taken from reference TRBV19 and TRBJ2-5, reads DGGITQSPKYLFRKEGQNVTLSCEQNLNHDAMYWYRQDPGQGLRLIYYSQIVNDFQKGDIAEGYSVSREKKESFPLTVTSAQKNPTAFYLCASSSRTGRETQYFGPGTRLLVL.

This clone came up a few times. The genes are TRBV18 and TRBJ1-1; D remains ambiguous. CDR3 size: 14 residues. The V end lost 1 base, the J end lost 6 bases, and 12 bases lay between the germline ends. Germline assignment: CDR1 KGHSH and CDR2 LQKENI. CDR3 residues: CASSPQTLVSEAFF. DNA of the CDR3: TGTGCCAGCTCACCACAAACTCTTGTCTCTGAAGCTTTCTTT.

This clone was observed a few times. Here the CDR3 DNA reads TGTGCCAGCAGCACCCACACCGGGACTAGCGGGGGGGCCGTCTTCATGCATGAGCAGTTCTTC. It is translated as CASSTHTGTSGGAVFMHEQFF. V usage is TRBV9 and J usage is TRBJ2-1; 16 bases map to TRBD2. The CDR3 is made up of 21 amino acids. Germline assignment: CDR1 SGDLS and CDR2 YYNGEE. J gave up 8 bases and V 4 bases, and 21 bases lay outside the gene matches.

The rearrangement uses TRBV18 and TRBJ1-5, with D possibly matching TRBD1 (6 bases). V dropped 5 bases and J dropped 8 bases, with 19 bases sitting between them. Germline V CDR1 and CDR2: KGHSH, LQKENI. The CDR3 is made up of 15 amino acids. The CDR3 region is CASSTQQGWMEPQHF. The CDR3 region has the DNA TGTGCCAGCTCAACACAACAGGGCTGGATGGAGCCCCAGCATTTT.

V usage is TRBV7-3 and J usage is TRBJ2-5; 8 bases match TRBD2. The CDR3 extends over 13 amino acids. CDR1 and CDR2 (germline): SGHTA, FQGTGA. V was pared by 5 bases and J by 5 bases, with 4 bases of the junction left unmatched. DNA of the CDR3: TGTGCCAGCAGCCGAGGCGGGGGGGAGACCCAGTACTTC. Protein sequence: CASSRGGGETQYF.

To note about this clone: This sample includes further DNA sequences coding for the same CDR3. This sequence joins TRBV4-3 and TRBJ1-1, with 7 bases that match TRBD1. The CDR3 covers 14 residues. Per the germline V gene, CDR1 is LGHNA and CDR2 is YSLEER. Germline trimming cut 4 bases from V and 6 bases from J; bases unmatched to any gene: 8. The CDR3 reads CASSRTTGVAEAFF. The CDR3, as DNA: TGCGCCAGCAGCCGAACTACAGGGGTGGCTGAAGCTTTCTTT.

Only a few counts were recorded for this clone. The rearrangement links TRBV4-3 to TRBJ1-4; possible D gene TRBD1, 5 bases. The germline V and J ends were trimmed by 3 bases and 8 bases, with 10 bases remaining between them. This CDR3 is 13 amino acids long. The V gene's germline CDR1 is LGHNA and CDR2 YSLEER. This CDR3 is CASSQWRGEKLFF. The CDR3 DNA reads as TGCGCCAGCAGCCAGTGGAGGGGAGAAAAACTGTTTTTT.

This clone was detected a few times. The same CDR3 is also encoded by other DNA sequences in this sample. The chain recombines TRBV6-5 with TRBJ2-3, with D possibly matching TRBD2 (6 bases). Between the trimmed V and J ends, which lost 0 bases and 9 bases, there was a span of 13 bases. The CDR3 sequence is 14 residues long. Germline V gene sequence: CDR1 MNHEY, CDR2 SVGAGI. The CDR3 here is CASSYSGASETQYF. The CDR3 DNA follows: TGTGCCAGCAGTTACTCTGGGGCTAGCGAGACGCAGTATTTT.

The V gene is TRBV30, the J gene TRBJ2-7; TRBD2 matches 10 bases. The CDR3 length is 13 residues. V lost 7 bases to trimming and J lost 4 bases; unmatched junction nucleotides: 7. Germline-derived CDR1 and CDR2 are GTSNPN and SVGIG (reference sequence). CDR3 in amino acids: CALSASGGYEQYF. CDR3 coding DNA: TGTGCCTTATCGGCTAGCGGGGGATACGAGCAGTACTTC.

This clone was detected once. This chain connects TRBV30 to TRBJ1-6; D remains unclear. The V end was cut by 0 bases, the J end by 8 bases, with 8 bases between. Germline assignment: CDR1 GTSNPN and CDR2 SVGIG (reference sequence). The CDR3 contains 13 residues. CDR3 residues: CAWSVGLDSPLHF. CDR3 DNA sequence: TGTGCCTGGAGTGTCGGTCTTGATTCACCCCTCCACTTT.

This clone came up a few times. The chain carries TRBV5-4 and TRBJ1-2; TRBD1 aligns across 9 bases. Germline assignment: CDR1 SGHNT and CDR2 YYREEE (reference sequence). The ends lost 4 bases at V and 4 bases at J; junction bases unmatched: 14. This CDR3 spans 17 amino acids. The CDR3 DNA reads TGTGCCAGCAGCCCCGGACAGGGGAGTGCACTGATCTATGGCTACACCTTC. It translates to CASSPGQGSALIYGYTF.

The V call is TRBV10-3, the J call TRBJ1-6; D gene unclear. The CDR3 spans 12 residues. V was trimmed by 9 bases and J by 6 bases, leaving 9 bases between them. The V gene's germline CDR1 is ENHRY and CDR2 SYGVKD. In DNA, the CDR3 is TGTGCCATTTCGGGTCGTAATTCACCCCTCCACTTT. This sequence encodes CAISGRNSPLHF.

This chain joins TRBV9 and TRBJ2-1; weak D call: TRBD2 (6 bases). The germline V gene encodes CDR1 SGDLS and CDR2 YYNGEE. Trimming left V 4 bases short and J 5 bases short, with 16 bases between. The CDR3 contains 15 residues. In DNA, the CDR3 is TGTGCCAGCAGCCCATCCGGGCCTAGCGACAATGAGCAGTTCTTC. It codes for CASSPSGPSDNEQFF.

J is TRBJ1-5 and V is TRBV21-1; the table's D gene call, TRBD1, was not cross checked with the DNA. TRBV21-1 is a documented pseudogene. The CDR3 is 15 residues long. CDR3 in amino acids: CASNMAGMVNQPQHF. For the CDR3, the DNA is TGTGCCAGCAACATGGCAGGGATGGTCAATCAGCCCCAGCATTTT.

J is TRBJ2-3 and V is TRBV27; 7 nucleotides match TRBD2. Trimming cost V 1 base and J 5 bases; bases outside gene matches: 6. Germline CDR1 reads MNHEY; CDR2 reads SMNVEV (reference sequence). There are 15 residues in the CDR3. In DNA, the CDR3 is TGTGCCAGCAGTTTATATCGGGGGGTACGAGATACGCAGTATTTT. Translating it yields CASSLYRGVRDTQYF.

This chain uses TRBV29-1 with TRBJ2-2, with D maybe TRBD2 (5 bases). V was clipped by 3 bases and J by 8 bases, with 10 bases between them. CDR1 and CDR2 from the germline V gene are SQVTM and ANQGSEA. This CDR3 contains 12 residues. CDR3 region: CSVERRGGELFF. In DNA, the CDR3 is TGCAGCGTTGAGAGGAGAGGGGGGGAGCTGTTTTTT.

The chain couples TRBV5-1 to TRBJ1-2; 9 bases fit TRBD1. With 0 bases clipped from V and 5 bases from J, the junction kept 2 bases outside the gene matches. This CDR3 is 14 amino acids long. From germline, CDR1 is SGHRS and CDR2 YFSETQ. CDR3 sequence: CASSLEGQGYGYTF. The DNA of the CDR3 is TGCGCCAGCAGCTTGGAAGGACAGGGGTATGGCTACACCTTC. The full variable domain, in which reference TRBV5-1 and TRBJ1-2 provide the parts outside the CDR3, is KAGVTQTPRYLIKTRGQQVTLSCSPISGHRSVSWYQQTPGQGLQFLFEYFSETQRNKGNFPGRFSGRQFSNSRSEMNVSTLELGDSALYLCASSLEGQGYGYTFGSGTRLTVV.

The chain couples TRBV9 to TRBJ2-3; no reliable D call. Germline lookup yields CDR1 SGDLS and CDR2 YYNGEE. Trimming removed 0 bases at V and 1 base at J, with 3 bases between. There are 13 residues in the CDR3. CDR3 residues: CASSVVGTDTQYF. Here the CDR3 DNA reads TGTGCCAGCAGCGTAGTAGGCACAGATACGCAGTATTTT.

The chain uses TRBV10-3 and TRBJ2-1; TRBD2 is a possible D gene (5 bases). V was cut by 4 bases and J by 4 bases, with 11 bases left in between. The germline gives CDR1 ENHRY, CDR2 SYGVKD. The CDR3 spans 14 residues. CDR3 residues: CAISGGFSYNEQFF. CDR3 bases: TGTGCCATCAGTGGAGGGTTCAGTTACAATGAGCAGTTCTTC.

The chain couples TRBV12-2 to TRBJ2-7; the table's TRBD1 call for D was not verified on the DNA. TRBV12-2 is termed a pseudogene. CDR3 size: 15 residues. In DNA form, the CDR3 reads TGTGCAAGTCGCTTAGCAGTTACAGGGGCCTACGAGCAGTACTTC. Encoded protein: CASRLAVTGAYEQYF.

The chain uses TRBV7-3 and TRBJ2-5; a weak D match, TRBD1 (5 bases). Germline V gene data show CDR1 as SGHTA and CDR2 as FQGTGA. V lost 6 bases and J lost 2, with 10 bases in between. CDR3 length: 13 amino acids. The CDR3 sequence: CASSSDRQETQYF. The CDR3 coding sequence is TGTGCCAGCAGTTCCGACAGACAAGAGACCCAGTACTTC.

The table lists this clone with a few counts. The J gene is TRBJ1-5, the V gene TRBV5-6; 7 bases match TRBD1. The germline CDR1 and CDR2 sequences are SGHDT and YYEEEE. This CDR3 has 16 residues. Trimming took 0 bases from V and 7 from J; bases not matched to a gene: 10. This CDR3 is CASSLAGKGAGQPQHF. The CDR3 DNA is TGTGCCAGCAGCTTGGCGGGGAAGGGGGCAGGACAGCCCCAGCATTTT.

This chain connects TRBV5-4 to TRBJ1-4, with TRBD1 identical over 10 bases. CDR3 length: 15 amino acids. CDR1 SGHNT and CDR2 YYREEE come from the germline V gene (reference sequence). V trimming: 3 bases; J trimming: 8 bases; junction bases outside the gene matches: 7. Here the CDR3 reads CASSSTGQGNEKLFF. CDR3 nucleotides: TGTGCCAGCAGCTCAACGGGACAGGGGAACGAAAAACTGTTTTTT. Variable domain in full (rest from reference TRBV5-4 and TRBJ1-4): ETGVTQSPTHLIKTRGQQVTLRCSSQSGHNTVSWYQQALGQGPQFIFQYYREEENGRGNFPPRFSGLQFPNYSSELNVNALELDDSALYLCASSSTGQGNEKLFFGSGTQLSVL.

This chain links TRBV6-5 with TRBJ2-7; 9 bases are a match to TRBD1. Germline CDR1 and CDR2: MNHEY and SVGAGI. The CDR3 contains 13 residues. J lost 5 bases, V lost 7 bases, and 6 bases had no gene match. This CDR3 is CASKGTGNHEQYF. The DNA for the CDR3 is TGTGCCAGCAAGGGGACAGGGAACCACGAGCAGTACTTC.